This entry features one TCR beta chain sequence. The antigen remains undetermined. This record comes from a study of cytomegalovirus exposure and HLA in healthy donors. Study outcomes and limitations: Rarity marked most TCR sequences, yet some public TCRs occurred in many donors. As was reported, the classifier diagnosed cytomegalovirus status with high specificity and sensitivity.

These donors were members of the approximately 120-subject validation cohort, a group separate from the approximately 700-subject first cohort. TCRdb's copy holds only in-frame clones and misses some; the assay was immunoSEQ multiplex PCR. The table lists 110,000 or so clones, about nine tenths of them singletons. Germline V lookup: CDR1 SNHLY, CDR2 FYNNEI. The CDR3 covers 14 residues. Trimming took 4 bases from V and 5 from J, leaving 14 bases between them. This chain uses TRBV2 with TRBJ2-5; perhaps TRBD1 as D (6 bases). The sequence came from a man aged 18 to 30 in good health and CMV-seronegative. Sequencing used PBMCs. The CDR3 spells CASSANRVWETQYF. For the CDR3, the DNA is TGTGCCAGCAGTGCCAACAGGGTTTGGGAGACCCAGTACTTC.